A single sample is the source of the 7 T cell receptor beta chains below, sequenced in a study of early T cells in non-severe SARS-CoV-2 infection. TCRdb analysed the 5' RACE reads with MiXCR anew, one entry per CDR3 protein. The profile shows approximately 100,000 distinct CDR3 sequences, roughly 15% of them singletons. The sample taken for sequencing was whole blood. Receptors originate from an adult who was a healthcare worker with PCR-confirmed SARS-CoV-2 infection or an uninfected control (not recorded which).

In this sample, this clonotype turned up a few times. The chain carries TRBV5-4 and TRBJ1-4; maybe TRBD1 (6 bases). Trimming pared 3 bases from V and 9 bases from J, leaving 18 bases between. There are 15 residues in the CDR3. Germline V gene sequence: CDR1 SGHNT, CDR2 YYREEE (reference sequence). This chain's CDR3 is CASSSQGKPEKKLFF. The CDR3 DNA follows: TGTGCCAGCAGCTCTCAGGGGAAGCCTGAGAAAAAACTGTTTTTT.

The chain uses TRBV7-2 and TRBJ2-1, with 16 bases lining up with TRBD2. The CDR3 spans 19 residues. V lost 5 bases, J lost 5 bases, and 12 bases stayed unmatched. Per the germline V gene, CDR1 is SGHTA and CDR2 is FQGNSA. CDR3 nucleotide sequence: TGTGCCAGCAGCCACTTGGGACTAGCGGGGGGGCCTTCCCACAATGAGCAGTTCTTC. This translates into CASSHLGLAGGPSHNEQFF.

Notes on this clonotype: Germline and junction disagree at one end, which may indicate a read error. This chain links TRBV28 with TRBJ2-7, with 9 bases matching TRBD1. CDR3 length equals 11 residues. The V gene's germline CDR1 is MDHEN and CDR2 SYDVKM. CDR3 region: CASSSGTGRNF. CDR3 in DNA: TGTGCCAGCAGTTCAGGGACAGGGAGGAACTTC.

This clonotype was observed at least ten times. The chain recombines TRBV12-3 or TRBV12-4 with TRBJ1-5, with TRBD1 matching 8 bases. This CDR3 is built from 17 residues. J lost 3 bases, V lost 6 bases, and 13 bases had no gene match. CDR3 sequence reads: CASSLGTRGRDNQPQHF. In nucleotides, the CDR3 is TGTGCCAGCAGCCTGGGGACCAGGGGGCGCGACAATCAGCCCCAGCATTTT.

The chain joins TRBV11-2 to TRBJ2-5; 8 positions match TRBD2. In germline, CDR1 is SGHAT, CDR2 FQNNGV. This CDR3 has 15 residues. V dropped 0 bases and J dropped 5; count of bases not matched to a gene: 5. DNA for the CDR3: TGTGCCAGCAGCTTAGAGTGGACTAGCATGGAGACCCAGTACTTC. It encodes CASSLEWTSMETQYF.

This clonotype was detected a few times. The chain is built from TRBV7-2 and TRBJ2-5; 10 bases agree with TRBD1. This CDR3 is 18 amino acids long. CDR1 and CDR2 from the germline V gene are SGHTA and FQGNSA. J gave up 5 bases and V 1 base, and 13 bases lay outside the gene matches. CDR3 sequence: CASSLGTSMTGGLETQYF. The CDR3 bases are TGTGCCAGCAGCTTAGGGACCTCTATGACAGGGGGCCTTGAGACCCAGTACTTC.

The chain has TRBV20-1 and TRBJ2-1, with D uncertain. The CDR3 is 15 amino acids. The germline V gene encodes CDR1 DFQATT and CDR2 SNEGSKA (reference sequence). Deletions cut 5 bases from V and 0 bases from J, with 14 bases between. DNA for the CDR3: TGCAGTGCTCCTCCTCCCCCCCGCTCCTACAATGAGCAGTTCTTC. It specifies CSAPPPPRSYNEQFF.